Below, 26 T cell receptor beta chains from the same sample are listed, as sequenced in a study of blood T cell repertoires in COVID-19. The data were produced by immunoSEQ multiplex PCR, yet TCRdb's version contains in-frame clones alone and is incomplete. Of a few hundred thousand clones in the sample, 75% to 90% were seen once. Sequences were obtained from peripheral blood. The receptors were gathered from a woman in her forties who had recovered from COVID-19.

Turning to this clone: Distinct nucleotide sequences in the sample also encode this CDR3. The chain couples TRBV5-1 to TRBJ2-6; D gene uncertain. The CDR3 totals 14 residues. Germline CDR1 and CDR2: SGHRS and YFSETQ. V gave up 0 bases and J gave up 2 bases, with 3 bases separating them. The CDR3 coding sequence is TGCGCCAGCAGCTTGGCTGCTGGGGCCAACGTCCTGACTTTC. It translates to CASSLAAGANVLTF.

V is TRBV28 and J is TRBJ2-7; possibly TRBD2 for D (5 bases). This CDR3 is built from 13 residues. Germline CDR1 reads MDHEN; CDR2 reads SYDVKM. The V end was cut by 5 bases, the J end by 7 bases, with 15 bases between. Here the CDR3 reads CASSPPRREEQYF. The CDR3 coding sequence is TGTGCCAGCAGTCCCCCGAGACGGGAAGAGCAGTACTTC.

The CDR3 bases are TGTGCCAGCAGCCAACAGGTTGATCAGCCCCAGCATTTT. Its translation is CASSQQVDQPQHF. V usage is TRBV3-1 (or the pseudogene TRBV3-2) and J usage is TRBJ1-5; D uncertain. CDR1 and CDR2 (germline): LGHDT, YNNKEL (reference sequence). The CDR3 spans 13 residues. V was clipped by 2 bases and J by 5 bases, with 7 bases between them.

This clone was picked up a small number of times. This rearrangement joins TRBV6-4 to TRBJ1-6; D may be TRBD1 (6 bases). With 3 bases removed from V and 8 bases from J, the gap between germline ends came to 8 bases. This CDR3 contains 13 residues. The germline V gene encodes CDR1 MRHNA and CDR2 SNTAGT. Here the CDR3 DNA reads TGTGCCAGCAGTGATGGGGGCGATTCACCCCTCCACTTT. It specifies CASSDGGDSPLHF.

The chain recombines TRBV30 with TRBJ2-3; 8 bases are a match to TRBD1. The CDR3 loop spans 15 amino acids. Unmatched junction bases numbered 8, after V lost 6 bases and J lost 0 bases. Germline V lookup: CDR1 GTSNPN, CDR2 SVGIG (reference sequence). CDR3: CACRTGPTSTDTQYF. The CDR3 DNA follows: TGTGCCTGCAGGACAGGGCCTACTAGCACAGATACGCAGTATTTT.

This chain links TRBV7-8 with TRBJ2-7; 9 nucleotides line up with TRBD1. The germline V gene has CDR1 SGHVS and CDR2 FQNEAQ. After removal of 7 bases from V and 2 bases from J, the junction contained 9 bases not matched to a gene. The CDR3 covers 15 residues. The CDR3 region has the DNA TGTGCCAGCACGAAAAACAACAGGGGGCCCTACGAGCAGTACGTC. Encoded protein: CASTKNNRGPYEQYV.

The CDR3 spells CARSDSSRYGYTF. The CDR3 nucleotides read TGTGCCAGAAGCGATTCATCGCGGTATGGCTACACCTTC. V is TRBV5-3 and J is TRBJ1-2; D is unclear. TRBV5-3 is an ORF, and what it does is uncertain. V lost 4 bases and J lost 5, with 12 bases in between. This CDR3 spans 13 amino acids.

The V call is TRBV15, the J call TRBJ1-2; 7 bases line up with TRBD1. Trimming at V came to 0 bases and at J to 7 bases, leaving 8 bases not matched to a gene. The CDR3 runs to 15 residues. Germline lookup yields CDR1 LNHNV and CDR2 YYDKDF (reference sequence). The CDR3 loop is CATSRDEGARAGYTF. The DNA for the CDR3 is TGTGCCACCAGCAGAGATGAGGGGGCGCGTGCTGGCTACACCTTC.

This chain links TRBV30 with TRBJ1-1; 9 positions agree with TRBD1. Germline V CDR1 and CDR2: GTSNPN, SVGIG (reference sequence). Trimming took 7 bases from V and 0 from J; bases not matched to a gene: 3. This CDR3 is 13 amino acids long. The CDR3 nucleotides are TGTGCCTTAACAGGGGGCATGAACACTGAAGCTTTCTTT. It codes for CALTGGMNTEAFF.

The genes are TRBV12-3 or TRBV12-4 and TRBJ2-7; D call uncertain. CDR3 length: 13 amino acids. Trimming left V 1 base short and J 5 bases short, with 9 bases between. The CDR3 protein is CASSLVPQDEQYF. Here the CDR3 DNA reads TGTGCCAGCAGTTTAGTCCCCCAGGACGAGCAGTACTTC.

The rearrangement joins TRBV3-1 (or the pseudogene TRBV3-2) to TRBJ2-7; perhaps TRBD2 as D (6 bases). Looked up from germline, CDR1 is LGHDT and CDR2 is YNNKEL (reference sequence). CDR3 length: 16 residues. V was trimmed by 4 bases and J by 1 base, leaving 17 bases between them. In DNA form, the CDR3 reads TGTGCCAGCAGCCTTTTTTACCGGGGGTTTTCCTACGAGCAGTACTTC. Translated: CASSLFYRGFSYEQYF.

The V gene is TRBV3-1 (or the pseudogene TRBV3-2), the J gene TRBJ2-1; 8 bases agree with TRBD1. The CDR3 loop spans 16 amino acids. Germline V gene data show CDR1 as LGHDT and CDR2 as YNNKEL (reference sequence). Losses at the gene ends were 3 bases for V and 6 bases for J; bases not matched to a gene: 10. The CDR3 nucleotides are TGTGCCAGCAGCCAGAGACGGACAGGGCTGGGCAATGAGCAGTTCTTC. Residues: CASSQRRTGLGNEQFF.

This chain uses TRBV7-2 with TRBJ2-3; D is perhaps TRBD1 (6 bases). The CDR3 has 13 residues. The ends were cut back, 5 bases at V and 4 bases at J, with 10 bases in the middle. The V gene's germline CDR1 is SGHTA and CDR2 FQGNSA. The CDR3: CASSPQGPDTQYF. The CDR3 DNA is TGTGCCAGCAGCCCACAGGGTCCAGATACGCAGTATTTT.

This chain links TRBV29-1 with TRBJ2-3; 7 bases are a match to TRBD2. Losses at the gene ends were 7 bases for V and 2 bases for J; bases not matched to a gene: 6. The CDR3 covers 13 residues. Germline CDR1 reads SQVTM; CDR2 reads ANQGSEA. The CDR3 protein is CSERGDYTDTQYF. DNA of the CDR3: TGCAGCGAGCGAGGGGACTACACAGATACGCAGTATTTT.

V and J are TRBV15 and TRBJ2-3, with 11 bases aligning to TRBD2. The CDR3 covers 17 residues. The V gene's germline CDR1 is LNHNV and CDR2 YYDKDF (reference sequence). The V and J ends lost 3 bases and 2 bases, in that order; junction bases with no gene match: 7. The CDR3 DNA is TGTGCCACCAGCAGGGGCCCGGGACTAGCGGACACAGATACGCAGTATTTT. It translates to CATSRGPGLADTDTQYF.

The chain carries TRBV14 and TRBJ1-2; no clear D. The germline V gene encodes CDR1 SGHDN and CDR2 FVKESK. This CDR3 is 14 amino acids long. Trimming removed 0 bases at V and 8 bases at J, with 13 bases between. DNA of the CDR3: TGTGCCAGCAGCCAAGACCTCCGCCGGAGGGGCTACACCTTC. Protein: CASSQDLRRRGYTF.

The chain employs TRBV6-5 and TRBJ1-1; TRBD1 might be the D (6 bases). The germline V and J ends were trimmed by 2 bases and 6 bases, with 10 bases remaining between them. The CDR3 covers 13 residues. CDR1 and CDR2 (germline): MNHEY, SVGAGI. Here the CDR3 DNA reads TGTGCCAGCAGTTACCGCCCAGGGGCTGAAGCTTTCTTT. As protein: CASSYRPGAEAFF.

CDR3 bases: TGCGCCAGCAGCTTGGGCGGGCTAGCACCCTACAATGAGCAGTTCTTC. Translating gives CASSLGGLAPYNEQFF. The chain has TRBV5-1 and TRBJ2-1; a weak D match, TRBD2 (5 bases). Per the germline V gene, CDR1 is SGHRS and CDR2 is YFSETQ. V was trimmed by 0 bases and J by 2 bases, leaving 12 bases between them. The CDR3 has 16 residues.

The gene calls are TRBV12-5 and TRBJ2-7; TRBD1 matches at 8 bases. There are 15 residues in the CDR3. Trimming took 3 bases from V and 0 from J; bases not matched to a gene: 4. The germline V gene encodes CDR1 LGHNT and CDR2 FRNRAP. The CDR3 region is CASGLGQGPSYEQYF. As DNA, the CDR3 is TGTGCTAGTGGTTTAGGACAGGGACCCTCCTACGAGCAGTACTTC.

The chain recombines TRBV4-3 with TRBJ1-2; D gene ambiguous. Trimming took 5 bases from V and 8 from J, leaving 15 bases between them. From germline, CDR1 is LGHNA and CDR2 YSLEER. The CDR3 consists of 13 residues. The CDR3 DNA reads TGCGCCAGCAGCTTGTCTGAGGGCCGGGGCTACACCTTC. It codes for CASSLSEGRGYTF.

The chain has TRBV21-1 and TRBJ2-7; the D call TRBD2 from the table was never checked on the DNA. TRBV21-1 corresponds to a pseudogene. The CDR3 has 16 residues. CDR3 bases: TGTGCCAGCAGCAAAGGAATTGAACTAGCGTGCTTCGAGCAGTACGTC. It translates to CASSKGIELACFEQYV.

Only a few counts were recorded for this clone. This chain uses TRBV6-2 or TRBV6-3 with TRBJ2-3; 10 nucleotides align to TRBD1. There are 17 residues in the CDR3. V shed 0 bases, J shed 2 bases, and the junction held 5 bases outside the gene matches. From germline, CDR1 is MNHEY and CDR2 SVGEGT. The DNA for the CDR3 is TGTGCCAGCAGTTACTCGACTGGGACAGGGGCCACAGATACGCAGTATTTT. It translates to CASSYSTGTGATDTQYF.

The chain joins TRBV7-9 to TRBJ2-5; the D gene is possibly TRBD2 (6 bases). V shed 2 bases and J shed 2 bases, with 12 bases lying between them. The CDR3 is made up of 15 amino acids. Germline CDR1 and CDR2: SEHNR and FQNEAQ (reference sequence). CDR3 amino acids: CASSLRREIQETQYF. DNA of the CDR3: TGTGCCAGCAGCTTACGGCGGGAAATACAAGAGACCCAGTACTTC.

The chain carries TRBV19 and TRBJ2-5, with 7 bases identical to TRBD1. From germline, CDR1 is LNHDA and CDR2 SQIVND (reference sequence). Trimming at V came to 9 bases and at J to 4 bases, leaving 5 bases not matched to a gene. CDR3 size: 12 residues. CDR3 coding DNA: TGTGCCAGATGGCACAGGGGAGAGACCCAGTACTTC. The encoded protein is CARWHRGETQYF.

This clone was found once. The gene calls are TRBV7-2 and TRBJ2-5; possible D gene TRBD2, 6 bases. Trimming took 7 bases from V and 4 from J, leaving 16 bases between them. The CDR3 sequence is 14 residues long. The germline gives CDR1 SGHTA, CDR2 FQGNSA. Here the CDR3 reads CASTQGGPGETQYF. CDR3 in DNA: TGTGCCAGCACTCAAGGAGGGCCGGGAGAGACCCAGTACTTC.

J is TRBJ1-3 and V is TRBV5-4, with a weak D call TRBD1 (6 bases). V lost 4 bases, J lost 2 bases, and 10 bases lay in between. In germline, CDR1 is SGHNT, CDR2 YYREEE (reference sequence). The CDR3 covers 14 residues. The chain's CDR3 is CASSNNRAGNTIYF. The CDR3 DNA is TGTGCCAGCAGCAATAACAGGGCTGGAAACACCATATATTTT.